This T cell receptor (beta chain) was observed in a study of STAT5B mutations in CD4+ large granular lymphocyte leukemia. CDR3 length: 11 residues. Germline V gene sequence: CDR1 SNHLY, CDR2 FYNNEI. V was pared by 7 bases and J by 6 bases, with 9 bases between. Overall study results and limits: Higher CD4+ than CD8+ T-LGLL clonality might reflect small sample size.

Original handling: Clonotypes above 5% were considered putative leukemic clones, totaling approximately 60. The table came from immunoSEQ multiplex PCR; TCRdb's copy has only in-frame clones and leaves some out. V, J and clone size are taken as reported in that table, and D and trimming were inferred from the DNA itself. The data show about 1,200 clones, with roughly four fifths seen just once and around 96% held by the top ten. A remark on this clone: The antigen is not known.

V gene TRBV2 combines with J gene TRBJ1-2, with a weak D call TRBD1 (5 bases). The sequenced sample consisted of PBMCs. This receptor was obtained from a man aged 65 to 79 with CD4+ T-cell large granular lymphocyte leukemia. The CDR3 loop reads CASTRVDGYTF. The CDR3 DNA sequence: TGTGCCAGCACCAGGGTTGATGGCTACACCTTC.